This is a list of T cell receptor beta chains from one sample in a study of T cells in Graves' hyperthyroidism and ophthalmopathy. A single record per CDR3 protein comes from TCRdb applying MiXCR to the multiplex PCR reads. The sample holds 600,000 to 700,000 distinct CDR3 sequences, just under 45% seen once. The sequenced sample consisted of peripheral blood or thyroid tissue (not recorded which). The receptors were gathered from an adult man with Graves' disease, either hyperthyroidism or ophthalmopathy (not recorded which). The CDR3 runs from the conserved cysteine through the conserved F or W. D genes are given only for firm matches. Only part of the rows carry a size: once, few, many, or a class if the clone is expanded.

clone size,V gene,D gene,J gene,CDR3 DNA,CDR3 protein
-,TRBV6-1,-,TRBJ2-7,TGTGCCAGCTTCCCCGGGGGACCTGCCTACGAGCAGTACTTC,CASFPGGPAYEQYF
-,TRBV15,-,TRBJ1-6,TGTGCCAGCCGGGGGGAACGGCAGAATTCACCCCTCCACTTT,CASRGERQNSPLHF
once,TRBV29-1,TRBD1,TRBJ1-2,TGCAGCGGGACAATGACGGACAGGGTGAACTATGGCTACACCTTC,CSGTMTDRVNYGYTF
few,TRBV20-1,TRBD1,TRBJ2-5,TGCAGTGCTAGACCCGGGACAGGCCGACAAGAGACCCAGTACTTC,CSARPGTGRQETQYF
-,TRBV20-1,-,TRBJ1-1,TGCAGTGCTAGTGCCAGGGCAATGAACACTGAAGCTTTCTTT,CSASARAMNTEAFF
-,TRBV2,-,TRBJ1-4,TGTGCCAGCAGAGCTACAGGGTTCAATGAAAAACTGTTTTTT,CASRATGFNEKLFF
-,TRBV20-1,-,TRBJ1-1,TGCAGTGCCTACAGGGCGGCGACTGAAGCTCTCTTT,CSAYRAATEALF
-,TRBV9,TRBD1,TRBJ1-2,TGTGCCAGCAGCGGGACAGGGGTTAATGGCTACACCTTC,CASSGTGVNGYTF
-,TRBV7-2,TRBD1,TRBJ1-4,TGTGCCAGCAGCGACTACAGGGGGAGTAATGAAAAACTGTTTTTT,CASSDYRGSNEKLFF
many,TRBV10-3,-,TRBJ1-5,TGTGCCATCAGGATGGGGTTGGAAAGCAATCAGCCCCAGCATTTT,CAIRMGLESNQPQHF
many,TRBV19,-,TRBJ2-7,TGTGCCAGTAGTTTTCCGGGACGTACCTACGAGCAGTACTTC,CASSFPGRTYEQYF
-,TRBV2,-,TRBJ1-5,TGTGCCAGCACATCAGGGGACAAGAATCAGCCCCAGCATTTT,CASTSGDKNQPQHF
few,TRBV4-1,-,TRBJ1-2,TGTGCCAGCAGCCGACCCTGGGAGGGCGTGAACTATGGCTACACCTTC,CASSRPWEGVNYGYTF
-,TRBV10-3,-,TRBJ1-4,TGTGCCAGCAGTAGAAACGCGGGGGGTAGTGAAAAACTGTTTTTT,CASSRNAGGSEKLFF
few,TRBV5-6,-,TRBJ1-2,TGTGCCAGCAGCTTGGGCGAGAGTCACCCCTATGGCTACACCTTC,CASSLGESHPYGYTF
few,TRBV20-1,-,TRBJ1-5,TGCAGTGCTTGGACCAGGGAAACGCAGCCCCAGCATTTT,CSAWTRETQPQHF
-,TRBV6-5,-,TRBJ1-1,TGTGCCAGCAGTTACCAACCGACCTCGAACACTGAAGCTTTCTTT,CASSYQPTSNTEAFF
few,TRBV20-1,TRBD1,TRBJ2-7,TGCAGTGCTAGGGACAGGGGGCTTTCTTTCACCTACGAGCAGTACTTC,CSARDRGLSFTYEQYF
-,TRBV12-3/TRBV12-4,TRBD1,TRBJ2-5,TGTGCCAGCAGTCCGACAGGGGGCTCGGAGACCCAGTACTTC,CASSPTGGSETQYF
many,TRBV20-1,TRBD2,TRBJ2-5,TGCAGTGCCGGGAAGCTAGCGGGGGGGCTGGAGACCCAGTACTTC,CSAGKLAGGLETQYF
-,TRBV12-3/TRBV12-4,-,TRBJ2-7,TGTGCCAGCAGTTTAGCACCCCCGGCGCCCTACGAGCAGTACTTC,CASSLAPPAPYEQYF
many,TRBV29-1,-,TRBJ1-6,TGCAGCGTAGCCGGACCTCCATATAATTCACCCCTCCACTTT,CSVAGPPYNSPLHF
once,TRBV20-1,TRBD2,TRBJ2-5,TGCAGTGCCCCCGGGACTAGCGGGGCCCAAGAGACCCAGTACTTC,CSAPGTSGAQETQYF
-,TRBV24-1,-,TRBJ2-2,TGTGCCACCAGTTACGGGAACACCGGGGAGCTGTTTTTT,CATSYGNTGELFF
-,TRBV7-2,TRBD2,TRBJ2-7,TGTGCCAGCAGTCGCACTAGCGCGGGATCCTACGAGCAGTACTTC,CASSRTSAGSYEQYF
-,TRBV20-1,-,TRBJ1-6,TGCAGTGCTAGAGAAATGGGAGAACTTAATTCACCCCTCCACTTT,CSAREMGELNSPLHF
many,TRBV10-3,TRBD1,TRBJ1-5,TGTGCCATCAGTGAGTCGCGGGGGACAGGCAATCAGCCCCAGCATTTT,CAISESRGTGNQPQHF
many,TRBV7-6,-,TRBJ2-6,TGTGCCAGCAGCTCCGGGGGGCAGCGGGCTGGGGCCAACGTCCTGACTTTC,CASSSGGQRAGANVLTF
-,TRBV7-9,TRBD2,TRBJ2-7,TGTGCCATCAGCCCCTCACTCAGACTAGCGGGCCACGAGCAGTACTTC,CAISPSLRLAGHEQYF
-,TRBV6-1,TRBD1,TRBJ1-4,TGTGCCAGCAGCCGGGACAGCACTGAAAAACTGTTTTTT,CASSRDSTEKLFF
-,TRBV6-6,-,TRBJ2-2,TGTGCCAGCAAATCGGAAGGGGTCGGCGGGGAGCTGTTTTTT,CASKSEGVGGELFF
many,TRBV7-9,-,TRBJ2-7,TGTGCCAGCAGCTTAGCCAGGGGCGAGCAGTACTTC,CASSLARGEQYF
few,TRBV9,-,TRBJ1-1,TGTGCCAGCAGCGTTGGCGGACCAGGGGCGAACACTGAAGCTTTCTTT,CASSVGGPGANTEAFF
-,TRBV7-9,-,TRBJ1-5,TGTGCCAGCAGTGAAGCGAACATACCGATGGGGGGGAATCAGCCCCAGCATTTT,CASSEANIPMGGNQPQHF
-,TRBV7-3,TRBD1,TRBJ1-1,TGTGCCAGCAGCCCTGCTGCAGGGGGCTTGGGAACTGAAGCTTTCTTT,CASSPAAGGLGTEAFF
-,TRBV10-3,-,TRBJ1-1,TGTGCCACCCAAAGGACCGCTTCCGAAGCTTTCTTT,CATQRTASEAFF
once,TRBV27,TRBD1,TRBJ1-5,TGTGCCAGCAGTCCGACAGGGGCCCTGAATCAGCCCCAGCATTTT,CASSPTGALNQPQHF
-,TRBV7-8,TRBD2,TRBJ2-7,TGTGCCAGCAGCCAAGAGCGGGGAGATCGGTGGGCCCAGTACTTC,CASSQERGDRWAQYF